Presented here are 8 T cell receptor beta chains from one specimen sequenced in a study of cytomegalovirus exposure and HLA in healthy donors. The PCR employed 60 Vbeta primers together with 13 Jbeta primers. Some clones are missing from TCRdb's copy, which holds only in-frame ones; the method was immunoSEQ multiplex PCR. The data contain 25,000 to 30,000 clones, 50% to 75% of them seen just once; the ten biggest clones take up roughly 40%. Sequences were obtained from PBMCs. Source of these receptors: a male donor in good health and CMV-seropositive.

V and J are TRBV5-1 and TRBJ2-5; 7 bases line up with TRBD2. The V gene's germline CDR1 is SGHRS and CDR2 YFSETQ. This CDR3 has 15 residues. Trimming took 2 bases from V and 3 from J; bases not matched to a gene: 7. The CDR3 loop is CASSFGLADEETQYF. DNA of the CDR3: TGCGCCAGCAGCTTTGGGCTAGCGGACGAAGAGACCCAGTACTTC.

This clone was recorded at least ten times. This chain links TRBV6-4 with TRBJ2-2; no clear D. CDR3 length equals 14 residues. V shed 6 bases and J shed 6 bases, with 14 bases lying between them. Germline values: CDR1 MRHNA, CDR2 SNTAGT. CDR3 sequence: CASSASDTAGELFF. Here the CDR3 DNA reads TGTGCCAGCAGCGCCAGCGATACGGCCGGGGAGCTGTTTTTT.

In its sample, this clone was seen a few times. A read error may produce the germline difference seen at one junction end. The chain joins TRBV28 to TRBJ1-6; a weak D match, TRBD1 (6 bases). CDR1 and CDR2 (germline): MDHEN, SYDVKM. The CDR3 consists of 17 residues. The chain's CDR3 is CASKIHRGRGPHSPLPF. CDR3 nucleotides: TGTGCCAGCAAAATCCACCGGGGCAGGGGCCCCCATTCACCCCTCCCCTTT.

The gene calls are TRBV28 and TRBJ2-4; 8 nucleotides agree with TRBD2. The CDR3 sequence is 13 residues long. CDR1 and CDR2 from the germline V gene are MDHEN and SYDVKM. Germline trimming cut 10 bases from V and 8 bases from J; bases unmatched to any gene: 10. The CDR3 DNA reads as TGTGCCACCCGGGAGGGGGGAGGCGACATTCAGTACTTC. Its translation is CATREGGGDIQYF.

CDR3: CASSLGARDRIYEQYF. CDR3 nucleotide sequence: TGTGCCAGCAGCCTAGGGGCGCGGGATAGGATCTACGAGCAGTACTTC. The V gene is TRBV9, the J gene TRBJ2-7; TRBD2 is a possible D gene (6 bases). V lost 4 bases to trimming and J lost 3 bases, with 20 bases between them. Germline CDR1 SGDLS, CDR2 YYNGEE. This CDR3 is built from 16 residues.

CDR3 nucleotides: TGTGCCATCAGTGACCGGACTAGCGGGGGCCCCGGGGAGCTGTTTTTT. It translates to CAISDRTSGGPGELFF. The chain links TRBV10-3 to TRBJ2-2, with 13 bases aligning to TRBD2. This CDR3 comprises 16 residues. J was trimmed by 6 bases and V by 3 bases; bases with no gene match: 4. Germline V lookup: CDR1 ENHRY, CDR2 SYGVKD.

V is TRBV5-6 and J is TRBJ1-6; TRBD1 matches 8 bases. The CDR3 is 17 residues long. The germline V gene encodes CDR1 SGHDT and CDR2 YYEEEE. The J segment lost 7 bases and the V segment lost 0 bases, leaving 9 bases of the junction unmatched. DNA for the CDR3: TGTGCCAGCAGCTTGGATTCGTGGACAGGGCTAAATTCACCCCTCCACTTT. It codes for CASSLDSWTGLNSPLHF.

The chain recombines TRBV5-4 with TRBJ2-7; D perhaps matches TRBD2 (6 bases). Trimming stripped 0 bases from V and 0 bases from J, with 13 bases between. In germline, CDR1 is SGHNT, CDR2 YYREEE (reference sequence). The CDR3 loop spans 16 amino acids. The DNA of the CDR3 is TGTGCCAGCAGCTTGGTTCGGGGGAGCCTCTCCTACGAGCAGTACTTC. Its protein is CASSLVRGSLSYEQYF.